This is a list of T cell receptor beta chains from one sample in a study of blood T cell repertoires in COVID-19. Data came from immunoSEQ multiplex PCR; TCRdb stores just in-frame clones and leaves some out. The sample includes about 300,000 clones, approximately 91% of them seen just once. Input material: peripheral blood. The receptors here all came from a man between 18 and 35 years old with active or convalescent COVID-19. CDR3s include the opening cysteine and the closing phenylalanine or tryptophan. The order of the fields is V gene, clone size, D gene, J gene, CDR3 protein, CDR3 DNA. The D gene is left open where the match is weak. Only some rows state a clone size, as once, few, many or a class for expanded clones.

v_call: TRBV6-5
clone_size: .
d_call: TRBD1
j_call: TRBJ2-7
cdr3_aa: CASSHPGQGYEQYF
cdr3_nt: TGTGCCAGCAGTCACCCGGGACAGGGCTACGAGCAGTACTTC

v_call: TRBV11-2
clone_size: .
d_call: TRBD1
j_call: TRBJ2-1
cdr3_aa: CASSLATGVFDEQFF
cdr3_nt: TGTGCCAGCAGCTTAGCGACAGGGGTATTCGATGAGCAGTTCTTC

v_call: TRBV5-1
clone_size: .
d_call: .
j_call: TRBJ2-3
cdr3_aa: CASSSDFTTDTQYF
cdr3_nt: TGCGCCAGCAGCTCGGACTTCACCACAGATACGCAGTATTTT

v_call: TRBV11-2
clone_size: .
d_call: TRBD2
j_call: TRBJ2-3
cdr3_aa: CASMRGALRGTDTQYF
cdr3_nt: TGTGCCAGCATGCGGGGGGCTTTAAGGGGCACAGATACGCAGTATTTT

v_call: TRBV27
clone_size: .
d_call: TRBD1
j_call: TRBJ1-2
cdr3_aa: CASSQTRQGNYGYTF
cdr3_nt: TGTGCCAGCAGCCAAACAAGACAGGGGAACTATGGCTACACCTTC

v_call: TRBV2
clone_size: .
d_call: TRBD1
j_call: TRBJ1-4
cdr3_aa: CASTGQDNEKLFF
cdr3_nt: TGTGCCAGCACGGGACAGGATAATGAAAAACTGTTTTTT

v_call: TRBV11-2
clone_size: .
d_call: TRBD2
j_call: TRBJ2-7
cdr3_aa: CASSLVGTSNEQYF
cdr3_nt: TGTGCCAGCAGCTTAGTTGGGACTAGCAACGAGCAGTACTTC

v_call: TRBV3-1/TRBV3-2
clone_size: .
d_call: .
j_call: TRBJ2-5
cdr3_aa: CASSQGRQGTSKETQYF
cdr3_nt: TGTGCCAGCAGCCAGGGGCGTCAGGGGACCTCCAAAGAGACCCAGTACTTC

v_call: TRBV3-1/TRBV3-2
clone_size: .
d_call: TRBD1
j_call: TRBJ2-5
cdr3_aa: CASSQAHSEGQKMYQETQYF
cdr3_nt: TGTGCCAGCAGCCAAGCCCACTCTGAGGGACAGAAGATGTACCAAGAGACCCAGTACTTC

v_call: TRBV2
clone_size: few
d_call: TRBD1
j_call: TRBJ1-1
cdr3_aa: CASSSTGGTEAFF
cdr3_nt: TGTGCCAGCAGTTCTACAGGGGGCACTGAAGCTTTCTTT

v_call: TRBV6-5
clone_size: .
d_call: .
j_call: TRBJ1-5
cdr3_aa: CAITFWTASNQPQHF
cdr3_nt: TGTGCCATCACGTTTTGGACAGCTAGCAATCAGCCCCAGCATTTT

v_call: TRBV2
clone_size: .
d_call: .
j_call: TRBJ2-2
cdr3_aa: CASSWAGFSEGELFF
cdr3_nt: TGTGCCAGCTCTTGGGCGGGGTTTAGTGAAGGGGAGCTGTTTTTT

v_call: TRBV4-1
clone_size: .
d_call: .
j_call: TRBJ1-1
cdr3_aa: CATSGLFTTEAFF
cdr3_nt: TGCGCCACCTCGGGACTGTTTACAACTGAAGCTTTCTTT

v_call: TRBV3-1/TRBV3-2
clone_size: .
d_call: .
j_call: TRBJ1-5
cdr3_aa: CASSQDQFQPQHF
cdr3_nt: TGTGCCAGCAGCCAAGACCAGTTTCAGCCCCAGCATTTT

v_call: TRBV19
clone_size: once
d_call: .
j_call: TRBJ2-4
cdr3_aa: CASSKGGASLAKNIQYF
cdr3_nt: TGTGCCAGTAGTAAGGGGGGGGCATCCCTAGCCAAAAACATTCAGTACTTC

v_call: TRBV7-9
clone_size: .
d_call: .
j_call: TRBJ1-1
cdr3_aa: CASSLARGEAFF
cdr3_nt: TGTGCCAGCAGCTTAGCGCGGGGTGAAGCTTTCTTT

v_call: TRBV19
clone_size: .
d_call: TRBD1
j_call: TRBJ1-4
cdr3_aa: CASSGRDRMKLFF
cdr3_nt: TGTGCCAGTAGTGGCAGGGACAGAATGAAACTGTTTTTT

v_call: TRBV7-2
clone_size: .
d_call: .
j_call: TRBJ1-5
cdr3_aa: CASSLEQVRSNQPQHF
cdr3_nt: TGTGCCAGCAGCTTAGAACAGGTTAGAAGCAATCAGCCCCAGCATTTT

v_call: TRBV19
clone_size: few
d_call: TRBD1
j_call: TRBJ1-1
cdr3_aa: CASSEGGWTEAFF
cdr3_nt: TGTGCCAGTAGCGAAGGGGGCTGGACTGAAGCTTTCTTT

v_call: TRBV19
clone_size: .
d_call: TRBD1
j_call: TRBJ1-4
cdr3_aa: CASSQNQGAGTTNEKLFF
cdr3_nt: TGTGCCAGTAGTCAAAATCAGGGGGCAGGGACAACTAATGAAAAACTGTTTTTT

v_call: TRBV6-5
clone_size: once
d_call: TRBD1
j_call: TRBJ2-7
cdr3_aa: CASSYPGTGVYEQYF
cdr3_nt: TGTGCCAGCAGTTACCCCGGGACAGGCGTCTACGAGCAGTACTTC

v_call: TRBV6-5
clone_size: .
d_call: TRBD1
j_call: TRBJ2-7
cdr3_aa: CASKGQSYEQYF
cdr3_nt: TGTGCCAGCAAGGGACAGTCCTACGAGCAGTACTTC

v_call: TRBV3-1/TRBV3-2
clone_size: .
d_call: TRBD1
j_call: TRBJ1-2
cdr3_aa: CASSHGTGGLGYTF
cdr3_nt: TGTGCCAGCAGCCACGGGACAGGGGGCCTTGGCTACACCTTC

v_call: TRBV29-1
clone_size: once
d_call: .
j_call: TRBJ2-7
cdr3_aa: CSARTAFYEQYF
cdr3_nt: TGCAGCGCTCGGACAGCCTTCTACGAGCAGTACTTC

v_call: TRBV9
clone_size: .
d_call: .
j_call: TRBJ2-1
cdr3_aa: CASSVGGGLGGNEQFF
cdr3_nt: TGTGCCAGCAGCGTAGGGGGAGGACTAGGGGGCAATGAGCAGTTCTTC

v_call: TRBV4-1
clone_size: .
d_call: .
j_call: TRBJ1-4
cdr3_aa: CASSPSAARGEKLFF
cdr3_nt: TGCGCCAGCAGCCCGTCAGCGGCGCGGGGTGAAAAACTGTTTTTT

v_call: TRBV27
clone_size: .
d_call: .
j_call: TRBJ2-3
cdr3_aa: CASRRGRGSTDTQYF
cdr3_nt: TGTGCCAGCAGGCGCGGGCGGGGAAGCACAGATACGCAGTATTTT

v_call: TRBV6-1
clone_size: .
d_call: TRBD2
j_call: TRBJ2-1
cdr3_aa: CASSEHRDSSGGHYNEQFF
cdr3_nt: TGTGCCAGCAGTGAACACCGGGATTCGAGCGGGGGCCACTACAATGAGCAGTTCTTC

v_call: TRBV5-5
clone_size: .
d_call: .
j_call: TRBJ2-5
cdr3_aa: CASSSYGGLEETQYF
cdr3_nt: TGTGCCAGCAGCTCCTACGGGGGGCTCGAGGAGACCCAGTACTTC